The rows below give T cell receptor beta chains drawn from one sample of a study of blood T cell repertoires in COVID-19. Profiled with immunoSEQ multiplex PCR; TCRdb holds only in-frame clones, not every one. Of under 200,000 clones listed, about four fifths are singletons. The sample consisted of peripheral blood. These receptors originate from a woman over 75 with acute or convalescent COVID-19. The CDR3 runs from the conserved cysteine through the conserved F or W. Fields, in order: CDR3 length, V gene, clone size, J gene, D gene, CDR3 protein, CDR3 DNA. The D gene is left open where the match is weak. Only part of the rows carry a size: once, few, many, or a class if the clone is expanded.

CDR3 length: 15; V gene: TRBV24-1; clone size: -; J gene: TRBJ2-5; D gene: TRBD1; CDR3 protein: CATSDSTGFPETQYF; CDR3 DNA: TGTGCCACCAGTGATTCGACAGGGTTCCCAGAGACCCAGTACTTC
CDR3 length: 12; V gene: TRBV11-3; clone size: -; J gene: TRBJ2-7; D gene: -; CDR3 protein: CASSPSGDEQYF; CDR3 DNA: TGTGCCAGCAGCCCCTCCGGGGACGAGCAGTACTTC
CDR3 length: 15; V gene: TRBV6-5; clone size: -; J gene: TRBJ1-3; D gene: -; CDR3 protein: CASSITGSSGNTIYF; CDR3 DNA: TGTGCCAGCAGTATTACAGGAAGCTCTGGAAACACCATATATTTT
CDR3 length: 15; V gene: TRBV5-4; clone size: -; J gene: TRBJ2-1; D gene: -; CDR3 protein: CASSLRLAAYNEQFF; CDR3 DNA: TGTGCCAGCAGCTTGAGGCTAGCCGCCTACAATGAGCAGTTCTTC
CDR3 length: 16; V gene: TRBV4-2; clone size: -; J gene: TRBJ2-7; D gene: -; CDR3 protein: CASSQELLVTSHEQYF; CDR3 DNA: TGTGCCAGCAGCCAAGAGTTACTAGTAACTTCACACGAGCAGTACTTC
CDR3 length: 15; V gene: TRBV24-1; clone size: -; J gene: TRBJ2-3; D gene: TRBD2; CDR3 protein: CATSDPAGGLDTQYF; CDR3 DNA: TGTGCCACCAGTGATCCAGCGGGAGGACTAGATACGCAGTATTTT
CDR3 length: 15; V gene: TRBV11-2; clone size: -; J gene: TRBJ2-3; D gene: -; CDR3 protein: CASSADLGSTDTQYF; CDR3 DNA: TGTGCCAGCAGCGCAGACTTAGGATCCACAGATACGCAGTATTTT
CDR3 length: 11; V gene: TRBV28; clone size: -; J gene: TRBJ2-3; D gene: -; CDR3 protein: CASSLTDTQYF; CDR3 DNA: TGTGCCAGCAGTCTCACAGATACGCAGTATTTT
CDR3 length: 13; V gene: TRBV15; clone size: -; J gene: TRBJ1-4; D gene: -; CDR3 protein: CATSRDLNRVPFF; CDR3 DNA: TGTGCCACCAGCAGAGATCTAAACAGGGTCCCGTTTTTT
CDR3 length: 16; V gene: TRBV28; clone size: -; J gene: TRBJ1-1; D gene: TRBD1; CDR3 protein: CASPSATGTMNTEAFF; CDR3 DNA: TGTGCCAGCCCGAGCGCGACAGGGACCATGAACACTGAAGCTTTCTTT
CDR3 length: 11; V gene: TRBV28; clone size: -; J gene: TRBJ2-7; D gene: -; CDR3 protein: CASSFSREQYF; CDR3 DNA: TGTGCCAGCAGTTTCTCTAGGGAGCAGTACTTC
CDR3 length: 12; V gene: TRBV6-1; clone size: -; J gene: TRBJ2-3; D gene: -; CDR3 protein: CASGSGPYTQYF; CDR3 DNA: TGTGCCAGCGGGTCAGGCCCATATACGCAGTATTTT
CDR3 length: 13; V gene: TRBV5-1; clone size: -; J gene: TRBJ1-1; D gene: -; CDR3 protein: CASSFTGNTEAFF; CDR3 DNA: TGCGCCAGCAGCTTTACAGGGAACACTGAAGCTTTCTTT
CDR3 length: 14; V gene: TRBV5-1; clone size: -; J gene: TRBJ2-7; D gene: TRBD1; CDR3 protein: CASSWDRGPYEQYF; CDR3 DNA: TGCGCCAGCAGCTGGGACAGGGGGCCCTACGAGCAGTACTTC
CDR3 length: 14; V gene: TRBV7-9; clone size: once; J gene: TRBJ1-5; D gene: -; CDR3 protein: CASSPGHANQPQHF; CDR3 DNA: TGTGCCAGCAGCCCAGGACATGCCAATCAGCCCCAGCATTTT
CDR3 length: 14; V gene: TRBV3-1/TRBV3-2; clone size: -; J gene: TRBJ2-1; D gene: -; CDR3 protein: CASSQADWINEQFF; CDR3 DNA: TGTGCCAGCAGCCAAGCGGACTGGATCAATGAGCAGTTCTTC
CDR3 length: 12; V gene: TRBV5-5; clone size: -; J gene: TRBJ1-2; D gene: -; CDR3 protein: CASSRDHYGYTF; CDR3 DNA: TGTGCCAGCAGCCGGGATCACTATGGCTACACCTTC
CDR3 length: 15; V gene: TRBV27; clone size: -; J gene: TRBJ1-1; D gene: -; CDR3 protein: CASSLNGGMNTEAFF; CDR3 DNA: TGTGCCAGCAGTTTAAACGGAGGTATGAACACTGAAGCTTTCTTT
CDR3 length: 12; V gene: TRBV6-2/TRBV6-3; clone size: -; J gene: TRBJ1-6; D gene: -; CDR3 protein: CASSTTPRDREF; CDR3 DNA: TGTGCCAGCAGTACGACCCCCCGAGACAGAGAATTT
CDR3 length: 15; V gene: TRBV5-6; clone size: -; J gene: TRBJ1-1; D gene: -; CDR3 protein: CASSLAGVMNTEAFF; CDR3 DNA: TGTGCCAGCAGCTTGGCCGGGGTTATGAACACTGAAGCTTTCTTT
CDR3 length: 16; V gene: TRBV6-5; clone size: -; J gene: TRBJ1-6; D gene: TRBD1; CDR3 protein: CASSYSMGQDNSPLHF; CDR3 DNA: TGTGCCAGCAGTTACTCGATGGGACAGGATAATTCACCCCTCCACTTT
CDR3 length: 16; V gene: TRBV6-5; clone size: -; J gene: TRBJ2-2; D gene: -; CDR3 protein: CASSYSAGWGTGELFF; CDR3 DNA: TGTGCCAGCAGTTACTCTGCAGGGTGGGGCACCGGGGAGCTGTTTTTT
CDR3 length: 13; V gene: TRBV5-8; clone size: -; J gene: TRBJ1-1; D gene: -; CDR3 protein: CASSLDRERVAFF; CDR3 DNA: TGTGCCAGCAGCTTGGACAGGGAACGAGTGGCTTTCTTT
CDR3 length: 14; V gene: TRBV3-1/TRBV3-2; clone size: -; J gene: TRBJ2-7; D gene: TRBD1; CDR3 protein: CASSQVTGRYEQYF; CDR3 DNA: TGTGCCAGCAGCCAAGTGACAGGGCGCTACGAGCAGTACTTC
CDR3 length: 16; V gene: TRBV4-2; clone size: -; J gene: TRBJ2-7; D gene: -; CDR3 protein: CASSQPDETGAYEQYF; CDR3 DNA: TGTGCCAGCAGCCAACCCGACGAGACAGGAGCCTACGAGCAGTACTTC
CDR3 length: 16; V gene: TRBV19; clone size: -; J gene: TRBJ1-6; D gene: TRBD1; CDR3 protein: CASTPNGQGVNSPLHF; CDR3 DNA: TGTGCCAGCACCCCAAACGGACAGGGAGTGAATTCACCCCTCCACTTT
CDR3 length: 16; V gene: TRBV6-1; clone size: few; J gene: TRBJ2-5; D gene: TRBD2; CDR3 protein: CASSESGVGNQETQYF; CDR3 DNA: TGTGCCAGCAGTGAAAGCGGGGTAGGGAACCAAGAGACCCAGTACTTC
CDR3 length: 11; V gene: TRBV28; clone size: -; J gene: TRBJ1-2; D gene: -; CDR3 protein: CASSLGRGYTF; CDR3 DNA: TGTGCCAGCAGTTTAGGGAGGGGCTACACCTTC
CDR3 length: 15; V gene: TRBV21-1; clone size: -; J gene: TRBJ1-5; D gene: -; CDR3 protein: CASSKTPGNNQPQHF; CDR3 DNA: TGTGCCAGCAGCAAAACCCCGGGGAACAATCAGCCCCAGCATTTT
CDR3 length: 13; V gene: TRBV7-2; clone size: -; J gene: TRBJ2-1; D gene: -; CDR3 protein: CASSLIRLSEQFF; CDR3 DNA: TGTGCCAGCAGCTTAATTAGATTGAGTGAGCAGTTCTTC
CDR3 length: 18; V gene: TRBV7-2; clone size: few; J gene: TRBJ2-7; D gene: -; CDR3 protein: CASSLGPQGLSTPYEQYF; CDR3 DNA: TGTGCCAGCAGCTTGGGTCCGCAGGGCCTTTCAACTCCATACGAGCAGTACTTC
CDR3 length: 18; V gene: TRBV30; clone size: -; J gene: TRBJ2-1; D gene: TRBD2; CDR3 protein: CAWSVPKGLVSSYNEQFF; CDR3 DNA: TGTGCCTGGAGTGTTCCGAAAGGACTAGTGAGCTCCTACAATGAGCAGTTCTTC
CDR3 length: 14; V gene: TRBV21-1; clone size: -; J gene: TRBJ2-7; D gene: -; CDR3 protein: CASSAEPSPPEQYF; CDR3 DNA: TGTGCCAGCAGCGCGGAGCCTTCCCCTCCCGAGCAGTACTTC
CDR3 length: 13; V gene: TRBV4-3; clone size: few; J gene: TRBJ1-4; D gene: -; CDR3 protein: CASSQRTVEKLFF; CDR3 DNA: TGCGCCAGCAGCCAAAGGACAGTAGAAAAACTGTTTTTT
CDR3 length: 19; V gene: TRBV30; clone size: -; J gene: TRBJ2-7; D gene: TRBD2; CDR3 protein: CAWSGGLAGVTFSSYEQYF; CDR3 DNA: TGTGCCTGGAGTGGGGGACTAGCGGGAGTTACCTTTAGCTCCTACGAGCAGTACTTC
CDR3 length: 13; V gene: TRBV7-8; clone size: -; J gene: TRBJ2-2; D gene: -; CDR3 protein: CASKTGNTGELFF; CDR3 DNA: TGTGCCAGCAAGACAGGGAACACCGGGGAGCTGTTTTTT
CDR3 length: 15; V gene: TRBV18; clone size: -; J gene: TRBJ1-1; D gene: TRBD1; CDR3 protein: CASSPLAQGDTEAFF; CDR3 DNA: TGTGCCAGCTCACCGCTGGCCCAGGGGGACACTGAAGCTTTCTTT
CDR3 length: 14; V gene: TRBV18; clone size: -; J gene: TRBJ2-7; D gene: TRBD1; CDR3 protein: CASSRPGQSYEQYF; CDR3 DNA: TGTGCCAGCTCAAGACCGGGACAGTCCTACGAGCAGTACTTC
CDR3 length: 15; V gene: TRBV27; clone size: -; J gene: TRBJ2-7; D gene: -; CDR3 protein: CASSLIAGYQYEQYF; CDR3 DNA: TGTGCCAGCAGTTTAATTGCGGGCTATCAGTACGAGCAGTACTTC
CDR3 length: 13; V gene: TRBV10-3; clone size: few; J gene: TRBJ1-2; D gene: -; CDR3 protein: CAISEAGNYGYTF; CDR3 DNA: TGTGCCATCAGTGAGGCTGGCAACTATGGCTACACCTTC
CDR3 length: 16; V gene: TRBV24-1; clone size: -; J gene: TRBJ2-2; D gene: TRBD1; CDR3 protein: CATSDPRQGAAGELFF; CDR3 DNA: TGTGCCACCAGTGATCCTCGACAGGGGGCTGCCGGGGAGCTGTTTTTT